The 3 T cell receptor beta chains in this list originate from one sample, sequenced in a study of shared clonotypes between healthy human individuals. Profiling relied on immunoSEQ multiplex PCR, and the TCRdb table lists in-frame clones only, not all of them. This sample yields more than 2 million clones, of which almost 96% are seen a single time; roughly 0.13% belongs to the top ten. Sample: naive CD4+ T cells sorted from blood. Subset meaning: CD45RA+ positively selected. Source of these receptors: a man aged 18-30 years in good health.

The V and J genes are TRBV10-3 and TRBJ2-5, with D possibly being TRBD1 (6 bases). Germline CDR1 and CDR2: ENHRY and SYGVKD. V lost 6 bases and J lost 5, with 7 bases in between. The CDR3 is 11 residues long. In nucleotides, the CDR3 is TGTGCCATCAGGAGGGGGGAGACCCAGTACTTC. This encodes CAIRRGETQYF.

V is TRBV18 and J is TRBJ1-5; possibly TRBD1 for D (6 bases). Trimming left V 3 bases short and J 6 bases short, with 15 bases between. Germline CDR1 KGHSH, CDR2 LQKENI. The CDR3 is 15 amino acids. CDR3 protein: CASSPGGLGFQPQHF. CDR3 in DNA: TGTGCCAGCTCACCTGGGGGCTTGGGATTTCAGCCCCAGCATTTT. Supplemented by reference TRBV18 and TRBJ1-5, the full variable domain reads NAGVMQNPRHLVRRRGQEARLRCSPMKGHSHVYWYRQLPEEGLKFMVYLQKENIIDESGMPKERFSAEFPKEGPSILRIQQVVRGDSAAYFCASSPGGLGFQPQHFGDGTRLSIL.

DNA of the CDR3: TGTGCCTGGAGTGTACCTAAGGGGAAAAGCCTCAATCAGCCCCAGCATTTT. Amino acids: CAWSVPKGKSLNQPQHF. This chain joins TRBV30 and TRBJ1-5; weak D call: TRBD1 (5 bases). The CDR3 spans 17 residues. Trimming stripped 0 bases from V and 3 bases from J, with 18 bases between. From germline, CDR1 is GTSNPN and CDR2 SVGIG (reference sequence). The full variable domain, in which reference TRBV30 and TRBJ1-5 provide the parts outside the CDR3, is SQTIHQWPATLVQPVGSPLSLECTVEGTSNPNLYWYRQAAGRGLQLLFYSVGIGQISSEVPQNLSASRPQDRQFILSSKKLLLSDSGFYLCAWSVPKGKSLNQPQHFGDGTRLSIL.